The clone carrying this T cell receptor beta chain was seen a few times. Its antigen remains unidentified. The sample originates from a study of cytomegalovirus exposure and HLA in healthy donors. Across the whole study: Among the approximately 400 donors who were genotyped, about 80% fell in the genetic ancestry cluster that is associated with self-reported Caucasian donors. The study's findings and limits: Reportedly, a later analysis found an Asian-associated ancestry cluster had fewer N-insertions than the approximately 670-donor mean.

Primers included in the PCR were 60 Vbeta and 13 Jbeta primers. Here immunoSEQ multiplex PCR was the method, and the copy in TCRdb shows in-frame clones only, minus some. Of 120,000 or so clones in the sample, about 15% were seen once. This clonotype was sampled from a female donor in good health and CMV-seropositive. What was sequenced was PBMCs.

The DNA of the CDR3 is TGTGCCAGCAGCTTTCTTGGGGGCACCGAAGAGACCCAGTACTTC. Encoded protein: CASSFLGGTEETQYF. The chain carries TRBV7-6 and TRBJ2-5, with D tentatively TRBD1 (6 bases). The germline V and J ends were trimmed by 3 bases and 3 bases, with 14 bases remaining between them. This CDR3 has 15 residues. Germline assignment: CDR1 SGHVS and CDR2 FNYEAQ.